These 18 T cell receptor beta chains came from one sample sequenced in a study of blood T cells in healthy people across ages. Then a second PCR, running roughly 7 to 11 cycles, was carried out with a sample-barcoded 5' primer and a J-beta primer mix. TCRdb independently ran MiXCR on the 5' RACE reads; one entry per CDR3 protein. Counted here are about 1.6 million distinct CDR3 sequences, about 32% occurring once; the ten biggest clones make up about 11%. The sequenced sample consisted of blood. Every receptor here comes from a woman aged 25 to 39 in good health.

On this clonotype itself: Germline is not matched at one junction end, which may reflect a read error. The V gene is TRBV3-1, the J gene TRBJ1-5; 7 bases are a match to TRBD1. In germline, CDR1 is LGHDT, CDR2 YNNKEL (reference sequence). CDR3 size: 15 residues. Here the CDR3 reads CASSPSTGRRQPLHF. In DNA form, the CDR3 reads TGTGCCAGCAGCCCATCGACAGGGAGGAGACAGCCCCTGCATTTT.

This clonotype was picked up a small number of times. The J gene is TRBJ2-1, the V gene TRBV12-5, with D tentatively TRBD1 (5 bases). CDR3 length equals 16 residues. CDR1 and CDR2 (germline): LGHNT, FRNRAP. The germline V and J ends were trimmed by 6 bases and 3 bases, with 18 bases remaining between them. CDR3 region: CASGTDPKGHYNEQFF. The CDR3 DNA is TGTGCTAGTGGGACGGATCCCAAGGGGCACTACAATGAGCAGTTCTTC. Drawing the rest from reference TRBV12-5 and TRBJ2-1, the complete variable domain is DARVTQTPRHKVTEMGQEVTMRCQPILGHNTVFWYRQTMMQGLELLAYFRNRAPLDDSGMPKDRFSAEMPDATLATLKIQPSEPRDSAVYFCASGTDPKGHYNEQFFGPGTRLTVL.

Only a few counts were recorded for this clonotype. The chain uses TRBV7-2 and TRBJ2-7; the D gene is possibly TRBD1 (6 bases). The CDR3 runs 13 residues. The germline V and J ends were trimmed by 6 bases and 6 bases, with 15 bases remaining between them. Germline CDR1 and CDR2: SGHTA and FQGNSA. For the CDR3, the DNA is TGTGCCAGCAGTAGAAGGGGGTCGAGCGAGCAGTACTTC. This gives the protein CASSRRGSSEQYF.

V usage is TRBV4-1 and J usage is TRBJ2-7; TRBD1 might be the D (6 bases). There are 15 residues in the CDR3. The germline V and J ends were trimmed by 8 bases and 0 bases, with 17 bases remaining between them. Germline lookup yields CDR1 MGHRA and CDR2 YSYEKL. The CDR3: CASSQGRGPSYEQYF. In DNA, the CDR3 is TGCGCCAGCTCCCAGGGCAGGGGCCCCTCCTACGAGCAGTACTTC.

This rearrangement joins TRBV4-2 to TRBJ2-7; D unresolved. With 0 bases removed from V and 0 bases from J, the gap between germline ends came to 9 bases. The CDR3 sequence is 15 residues long. CDR1 and CDR2 from the germline V gene are LGHNA and YNFKEQ. The CDR3 region is CASSQDWLGSYEQYF. In DNA, the CDR3 is TGTGCCAGCAGCCAAGATTGGTTGGGCTCCTACGAGCAGTACTTC.

There are a few counts of this clonotype. The chain recombines TRBV2 with TRBJ1-1; D call uncertain. The germline V and J ends were trimmed by 6 bases and 5 bases, with 7 bases remaining between them. CDR1 is SNHLY and CDR2 is FYNNEI in the germline V gene. The CDR3 totals 11 residues. The CDR3 reads CASRGRTEAFF. As DNA, the CDR3 is TGTGCCAGCAGGGGGAGAACTGAAGCTTTCTTT.

This clonotype has only a few counts. V gene TRBV20-1 combines with J gene TRBJ2-5, with 11 bases that match TRBD2. The V and J ends lost 0 bases and 5 bases, in that order; junction bases with no gene match: 5. The CDR3 has 15 amino acids. Germline assignment: CDR1 DFQATT and CDR2 SNEGSKA (reference sequence). CDR3 protein: CSAREVAGGPETQYF. The CDR3 DNA follows: TGCAGTGCTAGAGAAGTAGCGGGAGGGCCCGAGACCCAGTACTTC.

This rearrangement joins TRBV7-9 to TRBJ2-1, with TRBD1 matching 8 bases. The CDR3 length is 18 residues. Germline CDR1 and CDR2: SEHNR and FQNEAQ (reference sequence). V lost 2 bases and J lost 3; bases outside the gene matches: 12. The CDR3 loop reads CASSLSPGQGPNYNEQFF. The CDR3, as DNA: TGTGCCAGCAGCTTAAGTCCCGGACAGGGACCTAACTACAATGAGCAGTTCTTC.

The chain recombines TRBV20-1 with TRBJ2-7; TRBD1 matches at 7 bases. Trimming cost V 1 base and J 2 bases; bases outside gene matches: 17. Germline CDR1 and CDR2: DFQATT and SNEGSKA (reference sequence). The CDR3 extends over 18 amino acids. DNA for the CDR3: TGCAGTGCTAGAGGACCTCGCCTACGACAGGGTCTCCCCTACGAGCAGTACTTC. Translation: CSARGPRLRQGLPYEQYF.

V gene TRBV4-2 combines with J gene TRBJ2-2, with D possibly being TRBD1 (5 bases). The CDR3 is 15 residues long. Per the germline V gene, CDR1 is LGHNA and CDR2 is YNFKEQ. V lost 0 bases and J 11 bases, leaving 16 bases between the germline ends. The chain's CDR3 is CASSQDPAQGIELFF. The DNA of the CDR3 is TGTGCCAGCAGCCAAGATCCGGCGCAGGGAATAGAGCTGTTTTTT.

The V gene is TRBV6-4, the J gene TRBJ2-2, with 8 nucleotides matching TRBD1. Germline loops: CDR1 MRHNA, CDR2 SNTAGT. The CDR3 loop spans 14 amino acids. V dropped 3 bases and J dropped 3; count of bases not matched to a gene: 0. CDR3 nucleotides: TGTGCCAGCAGTGAGGACAGGGACACCGGGGAGCTGTTTTTT. Encoded protein: CASSEDRDTGELFF.

A few counts support this clonotype. The CDR3 DNA reads as TGTGCCAGCAGCCGACAGGGGGTTGGTGGCTACACCTTC. Translation gives CASSRQGVGGYTF. The chain has TRBV7-9 and TRBJ1-2; TRBD1 aligns across 9 bases. Trimming at V came to 5 bases and at J to 7 bases, leaving 5 bases not matched to a gene. This CDR3 contains 13 residues. Germline V gene data show CDR1 as SEHNR and CDR2 as FQNEAQ (reference sequence).

This clonotype was detected ten times or more. The V gene is TRBV4-1, the J gene TRBJ2-5; 7 positions agree with TRBD2. V dropped 1 base and J dropped 7; count of bases not matched to a gene: 9. Per germline, CDR1 MGHRA and CDR2 YSYEKL. This CDR3 has 15 amino acids. The CDR3 here is CASSQGSGGLGTQYF. The CDR3 bases are TGCGCCAGCAGCCAAGGATCGGGGGGACTGGGGACCCAGTACTTC.

As to this clonotype: At one end the junction does not follow the germline gene, possibly because of a read error. This chain joins TRBV20-1 and TRBJ2-1, with 7 bases identical to TRBD2. Germline assignment: CDR1 DFQATT and CDR2 SNEGSKA (reference sequence). The CDR3 consists of 16 residues. The CDR3: CSARVKRGSYYNERFF. In DNA form, the CDR3 reads TGCAGTGCTAGAGTAAAGCGGGGATCATACTACAATGAGCGGTTCTTC.

Points on this clonotype: This may stem from a read error, because a much larger clone lies one nucleotide away. The V gene is TRBV29-1, the J gene TRBJ2-7; D is possibly TRBD2 (5 bases). There are 13 residues in the CDR3. Germline loops: CDR1 SQVTM, CDR2 ANQGSEA. V was cut by 7 bases and J by 6 bases, with 19 bases left in between. The chain's CDR3 is CSAGTMLAAEQYF. CDR3 sequence (DNA): TGCAGCGCCGGAACGATGCTAGCTGCCGAGCAGTACTTC.

This clonotype was found a few times. The rearrangement uses TRBV7-2 and TRBJ1-6; unclear D gene. The germline V and J ends were trimmed by 3 bases and 10 bases, with 10 bases remaining between them. Looked up from germline, CDR1 is SGHTA and CDR2 is FQGNSA. The CDR3 is made up of 13 amino acids. The CDR3 DNA sequence: TGTGCCAGCAGCTTTCCGAGGGAATCACCCCTCCACTTT. Its protein product is CASSFPRESPLHF. Based on the CDR3 plus reference TRBV7-2 and TRBJ1-6, the full variable domain is GAGVSQSPSNKVTEKGKDVELRCDPISGHTALYWYRQSLGQGLEFLIYFQGNSAPDKSGLPSDRFSAERTGGSVSTLTIQRTQQEDSAVYLCASSFPRESPLHFGNGTRLTVT.

This clonotype was picked up one time. The V call is TRBV20-1, the J call TRBJ1-2; D is ambiguous. Between the trimmed V and J ends, which lost 6 bases and 6 bases, there was a span of 14 bases. The CDR3 contains 12 residues. Looked up from germline, CDR1 is DFQATT and CDR2 is SNEGSKA (reference sequence). In DNA form, the CDR3 reads TGCAGTGCCCTCAGAATCAGTGATGGCTACACCTTC. The encoded protein is CSALRISDGYTF.

This clonotype has only a few counts. V is TRBV7-9 and J is TRBJ2-1; possible D gene TRBD2, 5 bases. The CDR3 loop spans 16 amino acids. Germline CDR1 and CDR2: SEHNR and FQNEAQ (reference sequence). The V end was cut by 5 bases, the J end by 3 bases, with 17 bases between. CDR3 sequence (DNA): TGTGCCAGCAGCCTCCAGGTGGGAGATGACTACAATGAGCAGTTCTTC. This encodes CASSLQVGDDYNEQFF. The full variable domain, in which reference TRBV7-9 and TRBJ2-1 provide the parts outside the CDR3, is DTGVSQNPRHKITKRGQNVTFRCDPISEHNRLYWYRQTLGQGPEFLTYFQNEAQLEKSRLLSDRFSAERPKGSFSTLEIQRTEQGDSAMYLCASSLQVGDDYNEQFFGPGTRLTVL.